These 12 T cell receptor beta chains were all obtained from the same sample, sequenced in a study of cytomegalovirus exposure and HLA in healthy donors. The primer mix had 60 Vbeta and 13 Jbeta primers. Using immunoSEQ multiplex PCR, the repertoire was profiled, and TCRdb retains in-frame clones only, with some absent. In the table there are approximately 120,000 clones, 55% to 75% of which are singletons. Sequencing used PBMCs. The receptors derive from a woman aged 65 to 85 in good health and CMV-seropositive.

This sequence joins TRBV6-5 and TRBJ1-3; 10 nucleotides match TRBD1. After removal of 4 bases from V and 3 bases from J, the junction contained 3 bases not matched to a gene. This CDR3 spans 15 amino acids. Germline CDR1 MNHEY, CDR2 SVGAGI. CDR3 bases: TGTGCCAGCAGTTCCGGGACAGGGGTTGGAAACACCATATATTTT. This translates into CASSSGTGVGNTIYF.

The CDR3 bases are TGTGCCAGCAGGATGACACTCAACACTGAAGCTTTCTTT. It yields the protein CASRMTLNTEAFF. The chain employs TRBV6-5 and TRBJ1-1; D not resolved. Trimming shortened V by 6 bases and J by 2 bases, and 10 bases separated the two germline ends. CDR3 size: 13 residues. The germline V gene encodes CDR1 MNHEY and CDR2 SVGAGI.

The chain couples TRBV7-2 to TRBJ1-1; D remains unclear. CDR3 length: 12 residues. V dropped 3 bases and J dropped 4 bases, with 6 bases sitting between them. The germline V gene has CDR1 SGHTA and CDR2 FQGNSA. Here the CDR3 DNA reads TGTGCCAGCAGCTTCAGTCGCACTGAAGCTTTCTTT. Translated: CASSFSRTEAFF.

The CDR3 here is CALLSLGVSSTDTQYF. The CDR3 DNA follows: TGTGCCTTACTTTCGCTAGGGGTTAGTAGCACAGATACGCAGTATTTT. The V gene is TRBV30, the J gene TRBJ2-3; D is perhaps TRBD1 (5 bases). Germline V gives CDR1 GTSNPN, CDR2 SVGIG (reference sequence). The CDR3 covers 16 residues. V lost 7 bases to trimming and J lost 0 bases, with 20 bases between them.

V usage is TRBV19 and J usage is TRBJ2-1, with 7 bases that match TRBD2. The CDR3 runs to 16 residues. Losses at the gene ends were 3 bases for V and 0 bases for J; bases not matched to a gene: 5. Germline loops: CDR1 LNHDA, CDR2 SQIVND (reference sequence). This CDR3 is CASSIGRGSSYNEQFF. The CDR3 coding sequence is TGTGCCAGTAGTATTGGGCGGGGGAGCTCCTACAATGAGCAGTTCTTC.

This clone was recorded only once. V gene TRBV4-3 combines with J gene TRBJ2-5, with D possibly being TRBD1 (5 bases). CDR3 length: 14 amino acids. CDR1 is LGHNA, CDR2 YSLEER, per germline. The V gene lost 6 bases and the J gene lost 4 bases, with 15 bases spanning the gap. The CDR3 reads CASRNRRVTETQYF. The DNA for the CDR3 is TGCGCCAGCAGAAACCGCAGGGTCACAGAGACCCAGTACTTC.

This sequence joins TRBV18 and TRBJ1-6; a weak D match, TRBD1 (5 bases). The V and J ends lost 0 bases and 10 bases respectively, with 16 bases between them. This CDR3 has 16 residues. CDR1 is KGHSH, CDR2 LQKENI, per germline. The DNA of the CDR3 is TGTGCCAGCTCACCACCGAGCCAGGGTGGAAGATCACCCCTCCACTTT. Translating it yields CASSPPSQGGRSPLHF.

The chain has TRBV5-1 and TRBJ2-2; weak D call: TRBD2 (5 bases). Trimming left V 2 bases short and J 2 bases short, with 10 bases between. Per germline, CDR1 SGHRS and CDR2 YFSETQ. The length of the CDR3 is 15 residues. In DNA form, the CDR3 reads TGCGCCAGCAGCTTAAGGACTCAAAACACCGGGGAGCTGTTTTTT. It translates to CASSLRTQNTGELFF. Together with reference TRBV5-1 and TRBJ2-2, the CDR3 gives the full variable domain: KAGVTQTPRYLIKTRGQQVTLSCSPISGHRSVSWYQQTPGQGLQFLFEYFSETQRNKGNFPGRFSGRQFSNSRSEMNVSTLELGDSALYLCASSLRTQNTGELFFGEGSRLTVL.

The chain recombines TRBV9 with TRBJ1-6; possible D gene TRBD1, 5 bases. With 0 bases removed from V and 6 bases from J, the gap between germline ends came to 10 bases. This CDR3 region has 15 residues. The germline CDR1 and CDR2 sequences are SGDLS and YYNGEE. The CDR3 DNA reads TGTGCCAGCAGCGTAGGGACATTGGGTAATTCACCCCTCCACTTT. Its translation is CASSVGTLGNSPLHF.

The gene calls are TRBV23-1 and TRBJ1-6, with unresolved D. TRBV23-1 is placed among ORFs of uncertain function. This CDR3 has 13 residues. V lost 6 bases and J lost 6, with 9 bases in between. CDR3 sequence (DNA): TGCGCCAGCAGCCTCACACCTAATTCACCCCTCCACTTT. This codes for CASSLTPNSPLHF.

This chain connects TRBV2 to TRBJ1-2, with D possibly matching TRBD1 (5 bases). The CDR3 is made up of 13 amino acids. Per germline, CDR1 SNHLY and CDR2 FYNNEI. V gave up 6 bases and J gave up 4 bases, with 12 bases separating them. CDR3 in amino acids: CASRPGMVYGYTF. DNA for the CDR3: TGTGCCAGCAGACCAGGGATGGTCTATGGCTACACCTTC.

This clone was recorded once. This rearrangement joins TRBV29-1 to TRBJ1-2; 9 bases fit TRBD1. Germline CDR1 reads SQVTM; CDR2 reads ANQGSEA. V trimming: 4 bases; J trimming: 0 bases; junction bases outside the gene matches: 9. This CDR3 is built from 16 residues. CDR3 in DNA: TGCAGCGTTGGGGGACAGGGCAAATTCGCTAACTATGGCTACACCTTC. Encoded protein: CSVGGQGKFANYGYTF.